The present T cell receptor (beta chain) was sequenced within a study of blood T cell repertoires in COVID-19. Turning to the study itself: Acute-phase and convalescent COVID-19 samples originated in the United States, Italy and Spain.

Sequenced by immunoSEQ multiplex PCR; TCRdb stores in-frame clones only, minus some. Here the sample spans approximately 250,000 clones, about 80% being singletons. Germline loops: CDR1 SGHAT, CDR2 FQNNGV. Losses at the gene ends were 2 bases for V and 5 bases for J; bases not matched to a gene: 17. This CDR3 has 19 residues. The rearrangement joins TRBV11-2 to TRBJ2-1; 8 nucleotides match TRBD1. Sequenced: PBMCs or T cells enriched from blood (not recorded which). The clonotype was recovered from a man in his forties who had recovered from COVID-19. CDR3 in amino acids: CASSLRRAGGAGTNNEQFF. CDR3 sequence (DNA): TGTGCCAGCAGCTTAAGGCGGGCAGGGGGCGCAGGTACGAACAATGAGCAGTTCTTC.